Listed below are T cell receptor beta chains from one sample, sequenced in a study of blood T cell repertoires in COVID-19. Method: immunoSEQ multiplex PCR; TCRdb's copy keeps in-frame clones and lacks some. The table lists about 250,000 clones, roughly 80% of them singletons. Sequencing used peripheral blood. Receptor source: an elderly man with acute or convalescent COVID-19. Both conserved end residues are part of each CDR3. Size values are once, few and many counts, or a class for expanded clones, and some rows have none.

V gene | clone size | CDR3 protein
TRBV24-1 | . | CATTSGTSGRNEQFF
TRBV6-5 | . | CASNKDRVRGEQYF
TRBV6-5 | . | CATSFTGNHEQYF
TRBV19 | . | CASSIVPGTLARYGYTF
TRBV4-1 | . | CASSQIDRGHSPLHF
TRBV6-1 | . | CASSEETGSSYEQYF
TRBV5-1 | . | CASSFSGSNYGYTF
TRBV11-2 | . | CASSSFRVYEQFF
TRBV30 | . | CAWSVQGAWSSPLHF
TRBV7-8 | . | CASSPIRGLGTEQFF
TRBV13 | . | CASSSGQRTDTQYF
TRBV5-4 | . | CASSPNSVGSYEQYF
TRBV5-1 | . | CASSLEQTGGWDEQFF
TRBV27 | few | CASSLTGGNQPQHF
TRBV5-4 | . | CASKAGRTDTQYF
TRBV18 | . | CASSRTSGIPTNTGELFF
TRBV28 | . | CASSSAGTSGYNEQFF
TRBV2 | . | CASSSDIPTGELFF
TRBV7-2 | . | CASGYRDKWGYTF
TRBV28 | . | CASRTGQVNYGYTF
TRBV5-1 | . | CASSDPAGPRQETQYF